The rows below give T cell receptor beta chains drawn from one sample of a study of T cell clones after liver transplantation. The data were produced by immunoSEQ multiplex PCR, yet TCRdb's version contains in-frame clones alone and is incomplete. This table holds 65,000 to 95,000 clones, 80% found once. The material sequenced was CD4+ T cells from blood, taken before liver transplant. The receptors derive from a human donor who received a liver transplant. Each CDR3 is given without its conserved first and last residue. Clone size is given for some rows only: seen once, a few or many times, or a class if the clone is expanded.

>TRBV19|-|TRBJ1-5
ASSIDRGRNQPQH
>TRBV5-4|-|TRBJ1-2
ASSRTGLGYGYT
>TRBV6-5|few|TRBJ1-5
ASSSSNNQPQH
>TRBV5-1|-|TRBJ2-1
ASSPIPTSYNEQF
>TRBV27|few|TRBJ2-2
ASSLSLSGRAGDTGELF
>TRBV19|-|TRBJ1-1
ASSFRGLGRNTEAF
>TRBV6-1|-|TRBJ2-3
AGGKTDTQY
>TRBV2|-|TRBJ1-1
ASSGQRNTEAF
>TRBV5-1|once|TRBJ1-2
ASTEDRVYGYT
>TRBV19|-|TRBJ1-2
ASSINRQSRTYGYT
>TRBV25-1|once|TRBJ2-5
ASSEYGQTQY
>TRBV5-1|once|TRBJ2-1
ASSFGAVDEQF
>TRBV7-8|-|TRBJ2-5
ASSLGLGETQY
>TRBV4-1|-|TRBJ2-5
ASSQDYNGQPQETQY
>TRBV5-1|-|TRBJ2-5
ASSLGTGQETQY
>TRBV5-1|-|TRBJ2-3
ASSLPGTSGLADTQY
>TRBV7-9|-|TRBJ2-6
ASRRQGVVSGANVLT
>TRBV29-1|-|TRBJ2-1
SVEGGPSSRSYNEQF
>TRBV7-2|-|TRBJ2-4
ASSVSSGQGKNIQY
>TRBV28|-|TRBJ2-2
ASSLVPRQGGTGELF
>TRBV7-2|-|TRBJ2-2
ASSSPPGTGELF
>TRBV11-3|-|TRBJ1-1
ASSLQGGNTEAF
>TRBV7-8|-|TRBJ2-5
ASSSLAGGGWETQY
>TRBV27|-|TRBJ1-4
ASSRAAGGQGREKLF
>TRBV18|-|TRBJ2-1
ASSLAGGDNEQF
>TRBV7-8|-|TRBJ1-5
ASSLAKGSDSNQPQH
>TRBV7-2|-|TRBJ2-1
ASSSQGPAYNEQF
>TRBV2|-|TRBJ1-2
ASSSWTGEGYT
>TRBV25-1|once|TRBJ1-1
ASSDRGRPYTEAF
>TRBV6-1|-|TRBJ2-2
ASSEGHSTGELF
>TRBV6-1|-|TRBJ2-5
ASSGVWTLETQY
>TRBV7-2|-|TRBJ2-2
ASSSRAGNTGELF
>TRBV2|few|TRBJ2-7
ASSEEWQLAYEQY
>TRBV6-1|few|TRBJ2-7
ASSVGLWAYEQY
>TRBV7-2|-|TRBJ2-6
ASSLGLAGGAGANVLT
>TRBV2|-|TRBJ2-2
ASSGTSGGTGELF
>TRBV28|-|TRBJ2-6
ASIARAGANVLT